The 21 T cell receptor beta chains below all came from one sample that was sequenced in a study of blood T cells in healthy people across ages. Alongside a J-beta primer mix, a sample-barcoded 5' primer served in a second PCR lasting about 6 to 12 cycles. Each CDR3 protein gets one entry after TCRdb re-called the 5' RACE reads with MiXCR. The sample yields 350,000 to 450,000 distinct CDR3 sequences, roughly half seen once. Sequenced input: blood. The receptors were sampled from a man in his 60s in good health.

This clonotype was seen once. This chain joins TRBV20-1 and TRBJ2-1, with 9 bases that match TRBD2. After removal of 1 base from V and 14 bases from J, the junction contained 12 bases not matched to a gene. This CDR3 spans 14 amino acids. From germline, CDR1 is DFQATT and CDR2 SNEGSKA (reference sequence). The CDR3: CSARGGLAGTGEFF. The CDR3 nucleotides are TGCAGTGCTAGAGGGGGCCTAGCGGGGACCGGGGAGTTCTTC.

The chain employs TRBV5-1 and TRBJ1-2, with D possibly being TRBD1 (5 bases). Germline assignment: CDR1 SGHRS and CDR2 YFSETQ. The V gene lost 4 bases and the J gene lost 6 bases, with 19 bases spanning the gap. The CDR3 covers 15 residues. The CDR3 here is CASSGGASRGDGYTF. The CDR3 nucleotides read TGCGCCAGCAGCGGGGGAGCGAGCCGAGGAGATGGCTACACCTTC.

This chain joins TRBV10-3 and TRBJ2-7; 10 bases are shared with TRBD2. J lost 0 bases, V lost 4 bases, and 3 bases had no gene match. CDR1 and CDR2 (germline): ENHRY, SYGVKD. The CDR3 covers 15 residues. The CDR3 reads CAISGLAGVSYEQYF. The CDR3 nucleotides read TGTGCCATCAGTGGCCTAGCGGGGGTCTCCTACGAGCAGTACTTC.

This chain joins TRBV11-1 and TRBJ1-2; TRBD1 matches at 7 bases. Per germline, CDR1 SGHAT and CDR2 FQDESV (reference sequence). J was trimmed by 4 bases and V by 5 bases; bases with no gene match: 7. This CDR3 is built from 14 residues. The CDR3 loop is CASSPGGLGYGYTF. The DNA for the CDR3 is TGTGCCAGCAGCCCAGGGGGTTTGGGCTATGGCTACACCTTC.

The V gene is TRBV6-1, the J gene TRBJ2-7; D remains unclear. The ends were cut back, 4 bases at V and 4 bases at J, with 8 bases in the middle. CDR1 is MNHNS and CDR2 is SASEGT in the germline V gene. CDR3 length: 12 amino acids. The CDR3 DNA follows: TGTGCCAGCAGTGGGGATGTGTACGAGCAGTACTTC. It codes for CASSGDVYEQYF.

This clonotype has more than one count but fewer than ten. The chain employs TRBV29-1 and TRBJ2-1; 9 bases fit TRBD1. V shed 5 bases, J shed 2 bases, and the junction held 10 bases outside the gene matches. The CDR3 loop spans 16 amino acids. CDR1 is SQVTM, CDR2 ANQGSEA, per germline. CDR3 sequence reads: CSVHIPGTGTYNEQFF. CDR3 in DNA: TGCAGCGTTCATATTCCCGGGACAGGGACCTACAATGAGCAGTTCTTC.

The rearrangement links TRBV2 to TRBJ2-5; D remains ambiguous. The germline V gene encodes CDR1 SNHLY and CDR2 FYNNEI. V lost 5 bases to trimming and J lost 7 bases, with 11 bases between them. The CDR3 totals 12 residues. The CDR3 protein is CASSSDPGTQYF. The CDR3 coding sequence is TGTGCCAGCAGTTCGGACCCGGGGACCCAGTACTTC.

The V and J genes are TRBV6-6 and TRBJ2-7; tentatively, D is TRBD1 or TRBD2 (5 bases each). This CDR3 comprises 15 residues. The V end lost 0 bases, the J end lost 2 bases, and 11 bases lay between the germline ends. The V gene's germline CDR1 is MNHNY and CDR2 SVGAGI (reference sequence). In nucleotides, the CDR3 is TGTGCCAGCAGTTACTCGGGGGAAGGACCCTACGAGCAGTACTTC. As protein: CASSYSGEGPYEQYF.

DNA for the CDR3: TGTGCCAGCAGTGAAGGGACTATTGTCGCGCAGTTCTTC. It translates to CASSEGTIVAQFF. The chain recombines TRBV2 with TRBJ2-1, with a tentative D call TRBD2 (6 bases). From germline, CDR1 is SNHLY and CDR2 FYNNEI. Trimming shortened V by 1 base and J by 12 bases, and 13 bases separated the two germline ends. The CDR3 spans 13 residues. Full variable domain (remainder filled in from reference TRBV2 and TRBJ2-1): EPEVTQTPSHQVTQMGQEVILRCVPISNHLYFYWYRQILGQKVEFLVSFYNNEISEKSEIFDDQFSVERPDGSNFTLKIRSTKLEDSAMYFCASSEGTIVAQFFGPGTRLTVL.

This clonotype showed up just once. J is TRBJ1-2 and V is TRBV29-1; no definite D call. The ends were cut back, 5 bases at V and 7 bases at J, with 14 bases in the middle. The length of the CDR3 is 12 residues. Germline CDR1 and CDR2: SQVTM and ANQGSEA. CDR3 sequence (DNA): TGCAGCGTTCTGGCGAGCCGATTTGGCTACACCTTC. Its protein is CSVLASRFGYTF.

This clonotype was seen a handful of times. The chain combines TRBV6-5 with TRBJ2-7; D gene unclear. Germline loops: CDR1 MNHEY, CDR2 SVGAGI. The CDR3 covers 11 residues. Trimming took off 5 bases at V and 3 bases at J, with 5 bases between the two ends. In DNA, the CDR3 is TGTGCCAGCAGTAACAACTACGAGCAGTACTTC. Translated: CASSNNYEQYF.

This clonotype was picked up many times. The chain uses TRBV7-2 and TRBJ2-4; perhaps TRBD1 as D (5 bases). The CDR3 loop spans 16 amino acids. The germline gives CDR1 SGHTA, CDR2 FQGNSA. Trimming stripped 1 base from V and 0 bases from J, with 10 bases between. The CDR3 protein is CASSLEAGLAKNIQYF. CDR3 coding DNA: TGTGCCAGCAGCTTAGAGGCAGGGCTAGCCAAAAACATTCAGTACTTC. Together with reference TRBV7-2 and TRBJ2-4, the CDR3 gives the full variable domain: GAGVSQSPSNKVTEKGKDVELRCDPISGHTALYWYRQSLGQGLEFLIYFQGNSAPDKSGLPSDRFSAERTGGSVSTLTIQRTQQEDSAVYLCASSLEAGLAKNIQYFGAGTRLSVL.

This chain uses TRBV4-3 with TRBJ2-5, with D perhaps given as TRBD1 or TRBD2 (6 bases each). The V end was cut by 0 bases, the J end by 5 bases, with 13 bases between. The CDR3 runs 15 residues. Germline V gene sequence: CDR1 LGHNA, CDR2 YSLEER. CDR3: CASSQESRGAETQYF. CDR3 coding DNA: TGCGCCAGCAGCCAAGAATCGAGGGGGGCCGAGACCCAGTACTTC.

This clonotype was counted only a few times. V gene TRBV27 combines with J gene TRBJ2-3; D remains ambiguous. CDR1 and CDR2 (germline): MNHEY, SMNVEV (reference sequence). There are 14 residues in the CDR3. The V gene lost 0 bases and the J gene lost 2 bases, with 6 bases spanning the gap. Written as DNA, the CDR3 is TGTGCCAGCAGTTTATCGTGGGTCACAGATACGCAGTATTTT. It translates to CASSLSWVTDTQYF.

V is TRBV11-2 and J is TRBJ2-2; TRBD2 is a possible D gene (5 bases). With 7 bases removed from V and 6 bases from J, the gap between germline ends came to 18 bases. Germline V CDR1 and CDR2: SGHAT, FQNNGV. This CDR3 has 15 residues. The CDR3 DNA reads as TGTGCCAGCACCCTTTGGGTGGGAGTACCCGGGGAGCTGTTTTTT. As protein: CASTLWVGVPGELFF.

This clonotype has a handful of counts. CDR3 amino acids: CASSVGTALNTGELFF. In DNA form, the CDR3 reads TGCGCCAGCAGCGTCGGGACAGCCCTTAACACCGGGGAGCTGTTTTTT. The V gene is TRBV5-1, the J gene TRBJ2-2, with 7 bases fitting TRBD1. The CDR3 has 16 residues. CDR1 SGHRS and CDR2 YFSETQ come from the germline V gene. The ends lost 4 bases at V and 2 bases at J; junction bases unmatched: 8.

The chain is built from TRBV20-1 and TRBJ2-1; D gene unclear. The length of the CDR3 is 14 residues. Germline V gene sequence: CDR1 DFQATT, CDR2 SNEGSKA (reference sequence). V was clipped by 0 bases and J by 7 bases, with 13 bases between them. CDR3 DNA sequence: TGCAGTGCTAGAGATTTTCGTCGCCAGAATGAGCAGTTCTTC. Its translation is CSARDFRRQNEQFF.

The chain carries TRBV29-1 and TRBJ2-7; the D gene is possibly TRBD1 (6 bases). Germline V gene data show CDR1 as SQVTM and CDR2 as ANQGSEA. Trimming stripped 6 bases from V and 0 bases from J, with 15 bases between. The CDR3 has 14 residues. Here the CDR3 reads CSVAGQRSSYEQYF. CDR3 coding DNA: TGCAGCGTGGCCGGACAGCGAAGCTCCTACGAGCAGTACTTC.

The chain employs TRBV5-4 and TRBJ1-2; D is possibly TRBD1 (5 bases). V was shortened by 4 bases and J by 3 bases, with 16 bases between the two germline ends. CDR1 is SGHNT and CDR2 is YYREEE in the germline V gene (reference sequence). This CDR3 has 15 amino acids. This CDR3 is CASSPLGGVDYGYTF. The CDR3 DNA is TGTGCCAGCAGCCCCCTGGGGGGGGTGGACTATGGCTACACCTTC.

The V call is TRBV20-1, the J call TRBJ2-1; 7 bases align to TRBD1. The V gene's germline CDR1 is DFQATT and CDR2 SNEGSKA (reference sequence). The CDR3 has 13 residues. V was pared by 6 bases and J by 13 bases, with 15 bases of the junction left unmatched. The DNA for the CDR3 is TGCAGTGCAGAACAGGGGACACAAGAGACCCAGTTCTTC. Amino acids: CSAEQGTQETQFF.

The rearrangement uses TRBV20-1 and TRBJ2-1; 12 bases fit TRBD2. This CDR3 is 16 amino acids long. Germline CDR1 reads DFQATT; CDR2 reads SNEGSKA (reference sequence). The V and J ends lost 3 bases and 8 bases, in that order; junction bases with no gene match: 11. The DNA for the CDR3 is TGCAGTGCTAGGACCCTAGCGGGAGGGCCCTCGTATGAGCAGTTCTTC. Translating it yields CSARTLAGGPSYEQFF.